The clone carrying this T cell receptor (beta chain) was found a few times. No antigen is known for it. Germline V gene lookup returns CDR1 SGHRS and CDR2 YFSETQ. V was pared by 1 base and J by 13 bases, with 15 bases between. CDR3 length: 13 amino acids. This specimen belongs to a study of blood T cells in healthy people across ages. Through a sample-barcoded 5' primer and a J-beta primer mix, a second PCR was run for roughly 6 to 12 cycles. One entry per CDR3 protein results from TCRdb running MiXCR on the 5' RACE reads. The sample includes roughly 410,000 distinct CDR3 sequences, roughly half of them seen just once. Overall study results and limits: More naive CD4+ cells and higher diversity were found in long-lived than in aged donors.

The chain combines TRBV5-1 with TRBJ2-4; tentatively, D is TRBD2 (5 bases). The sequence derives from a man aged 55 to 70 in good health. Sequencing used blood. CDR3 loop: CASSLTGMEEQYF. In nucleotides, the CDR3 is TGCGCCAGCAGCTTGACCGGGATGGAGGAGCAGTACTTC. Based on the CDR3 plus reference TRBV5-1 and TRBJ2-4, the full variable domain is KAGVTQTPRYLIKTRGQQVTLSCSPISGHRSVSWYQQTPGQGLQFLFEYFSETQRNKGNFPGRFSGRQFSNSRSEMNVSTLELGDSALYLCASSLTGMEEQYFGAGTRLSVL.